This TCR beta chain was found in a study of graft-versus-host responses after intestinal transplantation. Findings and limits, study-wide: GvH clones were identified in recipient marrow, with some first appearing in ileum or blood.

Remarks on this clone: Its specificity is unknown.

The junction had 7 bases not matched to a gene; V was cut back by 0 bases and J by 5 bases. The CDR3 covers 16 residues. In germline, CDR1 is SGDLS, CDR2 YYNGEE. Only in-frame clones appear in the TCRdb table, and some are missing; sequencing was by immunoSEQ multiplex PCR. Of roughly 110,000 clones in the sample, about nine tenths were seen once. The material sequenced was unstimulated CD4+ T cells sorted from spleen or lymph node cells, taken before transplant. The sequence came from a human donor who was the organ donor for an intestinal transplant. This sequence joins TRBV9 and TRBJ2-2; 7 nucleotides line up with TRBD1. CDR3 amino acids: CASSVDRGRRTGELFF. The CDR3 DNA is TGTGCCAGCAGCGTAGATAGGGGGCGCAGGACCGGGGAGCTGTTTTTT.